The 21 T cell receptor beta chains given below trace back to one sample, sequenced in a study of shared clonotypes between healthy human individuals. Terminally differentiated effector memory CD45RA+ cells were excluded from the naive CD8 cells, which were CD45RO-negative and positively selected for CCR7. Only in-frame clones appear in the TCRdb table, and some are missing; sequencing was by immunoSEQ multiplex PCR. This sample has about 580,000 clones; roughly 98% occur once, and the top ten carry 0.3%. The specimen was naive CD8+ T cells sorted from blood. These receptors were obtained from a man between 25 and 39 years old in good health.

The chain carries TRBV7-9 and TRBJ2-7, with a possible D match to TRBD2 (6 bases). This CDR3 spans 14 amino acids. Trimming left V 5 bases short and J 3 bases short, with 14 bases between. The germline V gene has CDR1 SEHNR and CDR2 FQNEAQ (reference sequence). The CDR3 DNA sequence: TGTGCCAGCAGCCTAGACGGGGGTATCTACGAGCAGTACTTC. It encodes CASSLDGGIYEQYF.

The chain uses TRBV7-9 and TRBJ1-1, with a weak D call TRBD1 (6 bases). The CDR3 covers 13 residues. Trimming removed 5 bases from V and 3 bases from J, with 10 bases in between. CDR1 and CDR2 (germline): SEHNR, FQNEAQ (reference sequence). The CDR3 bases are TGTGCCAGCAGCGACCCAGGGGACACTGAAGCTTTCTTT. This codes for CASSDPGDTEAFF.

The chain carries TRBV7-9 and TRBJ2-7; 9 bases line up with TRBD1. Trimming removed 3 bases from V and 2 bases from J; junction bases left unmatched: 2. Germline assignment: CDR1 SEHNR and CDR2 FQNEAQ (reference sequence). The CDR3 totals 14 residues. The CDR3 sequence is CASSFNRGPYEQYF. The CDR3 region has the DNA TGTGCCAGCAGCTTTAACAGGGGGCCCTACGAGCAGTACTTC.

The chain uses TRBV4-1 and TRBJ2-1; D uncertain. The germline V and J ends were trimmed by 0 bases and 5 bases, with 14 bases remaining between them. Germline loops: CDR1 MGHRA, CDR2 YSYEKL. The CDR3 is 16 residues long. DNA of the CDR3: TGCGCCAGCAGCCAAGACGCCCCGGTGAGGCACAATGAGCAGTTCTTC. Translating it yields CASSQDAPVRHNEQFF.

The chain recombines TRBV11-2 with TRBJ2-1, with 11 bases lining up with TRBD2. The CDR3 covers 14 residues. Germline-derived CDR1 and CDR2 are SGHAT and FQNNGV. V lost 3 bases to trimming and J lost 7 bases; unmatched junction nucleotides: 2. Here the CDR3 DNA reads TGTGCCAGCAGCTTGCTAGCGGGAGGAAATGAGCAGTTCTTC. Translating gives CASSLLAGGNEQFF. The entire variable domain, with the rest obtained from reference TRBV11-2 and TRBJ2-1, is as follows: EAGVAQSPRYKIIEKRQSVAFWCNPISGHATLYWYQQILGQGPKLLIQFQNNGVVDDSQLPKDRFSAERLKGVDSTLKIQPAKLEDSAVYLCASSLLAGGNEQFFGPGTRLTVL.

The chain has TRBV2 and TRBJ2-1; possibly TRBD2 for D (5 bases). Trimming pared 5 bases from V and 4 bases from J, leaving 9 bases between. The CDR3 loop spans 13 amino acids. Germline V CDR1 and CDR2: SNHLY, FYNNEI. CDR3 DNA: TGTGCCAGCAGTACTAGAGGTTACAATGAGCAGTTCTTC. Protein: CASSTRGYNEQFF. Looking up the rest from reference TRBV2 and TRBJ2-1 gives the full variable domain: EPEVTQTPSHQVTQMGQEVILRCVPISNHLYFYWYRQILGQKVEFLVSFYNNEISEKSEIFDDQFSVERPDGSNFTLKIRSTKLEDSAMYFCASSTRGYNEQFFGPGTRLTVL.

This chain links TRBV6-6 with TRBJ2-5; 7 bases are a match to TRBD1. V was clipped by 4 bases and J by 2 bases; unmatched bases: 10. This CDR3 spans 16 amino acids. Germline V CDR1 and CDR2: MNHNY, SVGAGI (reference sequence). Written as DNA, the CDR3 is TGTGCCAGCAGTTCCCGGGGTGACAGGGTTCAAGAGACCCAGTACTTC. Translation: CASSSRGDRVQETQYF.

The V gene is TRBV5-1, the J gene TRBJ2-1, with a weak D call TRBD1 (6 bases). The CDR3 extends over 14 amino acids. Germline loops: CDR1 SGHRS, CDR2 YFSETQ. V was clipped by 9 bases and J by 4 bases, with 17 bases between them. The CDR3 sequence: CANHTGLTYNEQFF. The CDR3 DNA reads as TGCGCCAACCATACAGGGCTAACTTACAATGAGCAGTTCTTC.

The chain is built from TRBV10-3 and TRBJ1-5, with TRBD1 matching over 7 bases. This CDR3 contains 14 residues. The V and J ends lost 3 bases and 6 bases, in that order; junction bases with no gene match: 5. The germline V gene encodes CDR1 ENHRY and CDR2 SYGVKD. CDR3 amino acids: CAISETGVGQPQHF. The CDR3 region has the DNA TGTGCCATCAGTGAAACAGGGGTCGGTCAGCCCCAGCATTTT.

The chain carries TRBV11-1 and TRBJ2-1; 7 bases agree with TRBD2. This CDR3 comprises 12 residues. Germline V gene data show CDR1 as SGHAT and CDR2 as FQDESV (reference sequence). J was trimmed by 9 bases and V by 2 bases; bases with no gene match: 1. The CDR3 DNA follows: TGTGCCAGCAGCTTATGGGGGGGTGAGCAGTTCTTC. Its protein is CASSLWGGEQFF.

The CDR3 DNA follows: TGTGCCAGCAGCCAGGCAGTTCCCTACGAGCAGTACTTC. This codes for CASSQAVPYEQYF. The chain recombines TRBV14 with TRBJ2-7; D not resolved. This CDR3 comprises 13 residues. CDR1 is SGHDN and CDR2 is FVKESK in the germline V gene. V shed 3 bases and J shed 2 bases, with 8 bases lying between them.

V usage is TRBV27 and J usage is TRBJ2-1; D is uncertain. V lost 1 base to trimming and J lost 8 bases, with 15 bases between them. Germline V CDR1 and CDR2: MNHEY, SMNVEV (reference sequence). This CDR3 spans 15 amino acids. As DNA, the CDR3 is TGTGCCAGCAGTTTATTTGCGAGTCAGTCGGATGAGCAGTTCTTC. It encodes CASSLFASQSDEQFF.

The J gene is TRBJ2-7, the V gene TRBV30; the match to TRBD1 covers 7 bases. Germline V lookup: CDR1 GTSNPN, CDR2 SVGIG (reference sequence). The V and J ends lost 8 bases and 1 base, in that order; junction bases with no gene match: 5. The CDR3 contains 12 residues. CDR3 sequence: CALDRVSYEQYF. The CDR3 bases are TGTGCCCTCGACAGGGTTTCCTACGAGCAGTACTTC.

The chain employs TRBV7-2 and TRBJ2-7, with a weak D call TRBD1 (5 bases). The CDR3 extends over 14 amino acids. Trimming cost V 2 bases and J 2 bases, with 10 bases left between them. In germline, CDR1 is SGHTA, CDR2 FQGNSA. The CDR3 sequence is CASSLTQATYEQYF. The CDR3 nucleotides are TGTGCCAGCAGCTTAACACAGGCTACCTACGAGCAGTACTTC. Full variable domain (missing parts from reference TRBV7-2 and TRBJ2-7): GAGVSQSPSNKVTEKGKDVELRCDPISGHTALYWYRQSLGQGLEFLIYFQGNSAPDKSGLPSDRFSAERTGGSVSTLTIQRTQQEDSAVYLCASSLTQATYEQYFGPGTRLTVT.

CDR3 DNA: TGTGCCAGCAGCCCGAGGACTAGCGGGAGGCTGGCCGAGAGCTCCTACGAGCAGTACTTC. Its translation: CASSPRTSGRLAESSYEQYF. The rearrangement links TRBV11-3 to TRBJ2-7; 14 nucleotides line up with TRBD2. This CDR3 spans 20 amino acids. Germline CDR1 is SGHNT and CDR2 is YENEEA. Trimming removed 5 bases from V and 0 bases from J; junction bases left unmatched: 15.

This chain joins TRBV7-6 and TRBJ2-5; 9 bases agree with TRBD2. V shed 5 bases, J shed 2 bases, and the junction held 6 bases outside the gene matches. CDR3 length: 15 amino acids. Germline CDR1 SGHVS, CDR2 FNYEAQ. This chain's CDR3 is CASSVLTSGQETQYF. Written as DNA, the CDR3 is TGTGCCAGCAGCGTACTGACTAGCGGTCAAGAGACCCAGTACTTC. The whole variable domain, remainder taken from reference TRBV7-6 and TRBJ2-5, is GAGVSQSPRYKVTKRGQDVALRCDPISGHVSLYWYRQALGQGPEFLTYFNYEAQQDKSGLPNDRFSAERPEGSISTLTIQRTEQRDSAMYRCASSVLTSGQETQYFGPGTRLLVL.

This clone was observed a single time. The same CDR3 is also encoded by other DNA sequences in this sample. The chain couples TRBV4-1 to TRBJ2-7; 7 bases fit TRBD1. The CDR3 totals 13 residues. Germline lookup yields CDR1 MGHRA and CDR2 YSYEKL. Unmatched junction bases numbered 4, after V lost 5 bases and J lost 3 bases. As DNA, the CDR3 is TGCGCCAGCAGCACCAGACAGGGCTACGAGCAGTACTTC. Residues: CASSTRQGYEQYF.

A single count supports this clone. This specimen includes other DNA sequences encoding the same CDR3. This CDR3 is CASSLGTGSYEQYF. CDR3 bases: TGTGCCAGCAGTTTAGGGACAGGATCCTACGAGCAGTACTTC. The chain employs TRBV27 and TRBJ2-7; 8 positions match TRBD1. CDR1 MNHEY and CDR2 SMNVEV come from the germline V gene (reference sequence). CDR3 length: 14 amino acids. V lost 2 bases and J lost 1; bases outside the gene matches: 1.

This clone appeared once. The J gene is TRBJ2-3, the V gene TRBV4-1, with D maybe TRBD2 (6 bases). V lost 2 bases and J 12 bases, leaving 9 bases between the germline ends. The germline V gene encodes CDR1 MGHRA and CDR2 YSYEKL. This CDR3 has 11 amino acids. CDR3 bases: TGCGCCAGCAGCCAACGGGACTCCCAGTATTTT. Its protein product is CASSQRDSQYF.

This chain links TRBV6-1 with TRBJ1-5; D gene unclear. This CDR3 contains 16 residues. Germline V CDR1 and CDR2: MNHNS, SASEGT. V lost 1 base and J 0 bases, leaving 10 bases between the germline ends. CDR3 region: CASSEGESYSNQPQHF. CDR3 DNA: TGTGCCAGCAGTGAAGGCGAAAGCTATAGCAATCAGCCCCAGCATTTT.

DNA for the CDR3: TGTGCCAGCAGTTCATCGGGGGGTACAGGGTGGACTGAAGCTTTCTTT. Translating gives CASSSSGGTGWTEAFF. The chain combines TRBV27 with TRBJ1-1; D is possibly TRBD1 (6 bases). Trimming removed 4 bases at V and 5 bases at J, with 20 bases between. Germline lookup yields CDR1 MNHEY and CDR2 SMNVEV (reference sequence). The CDR3 runs to 16 residues.